Each of the 30 T cell receptor beta chains below was sequenced from the same sample in a study of cytomegalovirus exposure and HLA in healthy donors. In the PCR, 60 Vbeta and 13 Jbeta primers were used. Sequencing used immunoSEQ multiplex PCR; TCRdb keeps in-frame clones, though not all of them. The sample shows roughly 120,000 clones, about 76% of them seen only once. What was sequenced was PBMCs. These receptors originate from a man under 40 in good health and CMV-seropositive.

The chain uses TRBV19 and TRBJ1-6; D is ambiguous. Germline V lookup: CDR1 LNHDA, CDR2 SQIVND (reference sequence). Trimming pared 6 bases from V and 8 bases from J, leaving 11 bases between. The CDR3 has 13 amino acids. CDR3 nucleotide sequence: TGTGCCAGTAGCCGGAGGACCGATTCACCCCTCCACTTT. It codes for CASSRRTDSPLHF.

The chain couples TRBV28 to TRBJ2-5, with 8 bases aligning to TRBD2. The germline V gene has CDR1 MDHEN and CDR2 SYDVKM. The CDR3 length is 18 residues. The junction had 17 bases not matched to a gene; V was cut back by 7 bases and J by 1 base. The CDR3 sequence: CASTPSPVLAEIQETQYF. CDR3 sequence (DNA): TGTGCCAGCACCCCCAGCCCGGTACTAGCGGAGATCCAAGAGACCCAGTACTTC.

The chain uses TRBV18 and TRBJ2-3, with TRBD1 matching 9 bases. V lost 6 bases and J lost 6; bases outside the gene matches: 7. Germline V gene sequence: CDR1 KGHSH, CDR2 LQKENI. The CDR3 totals 14 residues. CDR3 amino acids: CASSGQGSSDTQYF. DNA for the CDR3: TGTGCCAGCTCCGGACAGGGGAGTTCGGATACGCAGTATTTT.

The chain combines TRBV28 with TRBJ2-5, with 7 bases aligning to TRBD2. The CDR3 covers 15 residues. Germline V lookup: CDR1 MDHEN, CDR2 SYDVKM. Germline trimming cut 3 bases from V and 1 base from J; bases unmatched to any gene: 5. CDR3 region: CASSFYASGQETQYF. DNA for the CDR3: TGTGCCAGCAGTTTTTACGCTAGCGGCCAAGAGACCCAGTACTTC.

This chain connects TRBV13 to TRBJ2-7; 8 bases align to TRBD2. The germline V gene encodes CDR1 PRHDT and CDR2 FYEKMQ (reference sequence). V shed 4 bases and J 7 bases; nucleotides not matched to a gene: 15. The CDR3 is made up of 16 amino acids. The CDR3 sequence is CASSSRPGGAPWEQYF. The CDR3 DNA reads TGTGCCAGCAGCTCTCGGCCGGGGGGGGCTCCATGGGAGCAGTACTTC.

The rearrangement links TRBV5-6 to TRBJ2-2; 7 bases align to TRBD1. CDR3 length: 15 amino acids. Germline V lookup: CDR1 SGHDT, CDR2 YYEEEE. V was pared by 4 bases and J by 0 bases, with 3 bases of the junction left unmatched. The chain's CDR3 is CASSPGTANTGELFF. The CDR3 DNA reads as TGTGCCAGCAGCCCCGGGACAGCGAACACCGGGGAGCTGTTTTTT.

This chain connects TRBV4-2 to TRBJ2-1, with 7 positions matching TRBD2. Germline V CDR1 and CDR2: LGHNA, YNFKEQ. There are 13 residues in the CDR3. The V and J ends lost 3 bases and 9 bases, in that order; junction bases with no gene match: 5. Here the CDR3 reads CASSHPTGGEQFF. The CDR3, as DNA: TGTGCCAGCAGCCATCCGACGGGGGGTGAGCAGTTCTTC.

This clone was detected only a few times. The rearrangement joins TRBV4-3 to TRBJ1-6; D call uncertain. Germline-derived CDR1 and CDR2 are LGHNA and YSLEER. V gave up 4 bases and J gave up 7 bases, with 11 bases separating them. This CDR3 comprises 14 residues. CDR3 region: CASSPLIRNSPLHF. CDR3 in DNA: TGCGCCAGCAGCCCACTTATACGGAATTCACCCCTCCACTTT.

This chain links TRBV10-3 with TRBJ1-2; D is unclear. With 4 bases removed from V and 6 bases from J, the gap between germline ends came to 9 bases. Germline V lookup: CDR1 ENHRY, CDR2 SYGVKD. The CDR3 consists of 12 residues. The CDR3 protein is CAISGWRDGYTF. For the CDR3, the DNA is TGTGCCATCAGTGGATGGAGGGATGGCTACACCTTC.

The chain links TRBV10-2 to TRBJ2-5; the D is unclear. Trimming took 0 bases from V and 7 from J, leaving 15 bases between them. Per germline, CDR1 WSHSY and CDR2 SAAADI. The CDR3 consists of 15 residues. The CDR3 loop is CASSESTWVLATQYF. The DNA for the CDR3 is TGCGCCAGCAGTGAGTCGACGTGGGTATTAGCGACCCAGTACTTC.

CDR3 DNA sequence: TGTGCCAGCAGTGCGTCACAGGTTAGCAATCAGCCCCAGCATTTT. Protein product: CASSASQVSNQPQHF. The V gene is TRBV6-1, the J gene TRBJ1-5, with TRBD1 as a possible D gene (5 bases). The CDR3 loop spans 15 amino acids. Germline V gene lookup returns CDR1 MNHNS and CDR2 SASEGT. Trimming pared 4 bases from V and 0 bases from J, leaving 10 bases between.

The chain uses TRBV12-5 and TRBJ1-4; maybe TRBD1 (6 bases). Trimming removed 6 bases from V and 8 bases from J, with 13 bases in between. Germline V lookup: CDR1 LGHNT, CDR2 FRNRAP. CDR3 size: 13 residues. CDR3 in DNA: TGTGCTAGTGGACTGGATAGGGGGGAAAAACTGTTTTTT. Translation: CASGLDRGEKLFF.

This clone was counted between two and nine times. V gene TRBV29-1 combines with J gene TRBJ1-1; D possibly corresponds to TRBD1 (5 bases). V was clipped by 7 bases and J by 3 bases, with 12 bases between them. The germline gives CDR1 SQVTM, CDR2 ANQGSEA. The CDR3 has 12 amino acids. In DNA, the CDR3 is TGCAGCGGGGGACGGGGGGACACTGAAGCTTTCTTT. Translation: CSGGRGDTEAFF.

The V gene is TRBV19, the J gene TRBJ2-1, with a tentative D call TRBD2 (5 bases). The germline CDR1 and CDR2 sequences are LNHDA and SQIVND (reference sequence). V gave up 7 bases and J gave up 6 bases, with 13 bases separating them. This CDR3 has 13 residues. CDR3 region: CASTSSLSNEQFF. The CDR3 bases are TGTGCCAGTACCTCTAGCCTATCCAATGAGCAGTTCTTC.

This chain uses TRBV5-1 with TRBJ2-7; 8 nucleotides line up with TRBD2. The germline V gene has CDR1 SGHRS and CDR2 YFSETQ. The CDR3 has 14 residues. Unmatched junction bases numbered 2, after V lost 2 bases and J lost 1 base. CDR3 loop: CASSFGLASYEQYF. The DNA for the CDR3 is TGCGCCAGCAGCTTCGGACTAGCTTCCTACGAGCAGTACTTC.

The chain carries TRBV2 and TRBJ2-1, with 9 bases aligning to TRBD1. The CDR3 is made up of 13 amino acids. Unmatched junction bases numbered 2, after V lost 3 bases and J lost 8 bases. Germline CDR1 is SNHLY and CDR2 is FYNNEI. The CDR3 here is CASSETGGHEQFF. The CDR3 DNA reads TGTGCCAGCAGTGAGACAGGGGGTCATGAGCAGTTCTTC.

The V and J genes are TRBV5-1 and TRBJ1-4, with D perhaps matching TRBD1 (6 bases). There are 15 residues in the CDR3. Germline CDR1 is SGHRS and CDR2 is YFSETQ. V lost 2 bases and J 6 bases, leaving 14 bases between the germline ends. The DNA of the CDR3 is TGCGCCAGCAGCTTACAAGGGTCAGGGGATGAAAAACTGTTTTTT. Protein sequence: CASSLQGSGDEKLFF.

This clone was seen more than once but under ten times. This rearrangement joins TRBV30 to TRBJ1-5, with D uncertain. With 3 bases removed from V and 4 bases from J, the gap between germline ends came to 7 bases. CDR3 length equals 12 residues. The germline CDR1 and CDR2 sequences are GTSNPN and SVGIG (reference sequence). CDR3 amino acids: CAWSVGNQPQHF. The CDR3 DNA sequence: TGTGCCTGGAGCGTCGGGAATCAGCCCCAGCATTTT.

This clone was observed a handful of times. The chain is built from TRBV5-1 and TRBJ1-5, with 12 bases matching TRBD1. In germline, CDR1 is SGHRS, CDR2 YFSETQ. The trim removed 4 bases at V and 7 bases at J, leaving 6 bases unmatched. This CDR3 is 15 amino acids long. CDR3 sequence reads: CASSLGTGGQQPQHF. The CDR3 region has the DNA TGCGCCAGCAGCCTAGGGACAGGGGGCCAGCAGCCCCAGCATTTT.

In its sample, this clone was seen once. The CDR3 region is CAISLQGKGGYTF. DNA for the CDR3: TGTGCCATCAGTTTACAGGGTAAAGGGGGCTACACCTTC. This chain joins TRBV10-3 and TRBJ1-2, with a weak D call TRBD1 (6 bases). Germline V gives CDR1 ENHRY, CDR2 SYGVKD. This CDR3 contains 13 residues. The germline V and J ends were trimmed by 5 bases and 8 bases, with 15 bases remaining between them.

This chain connects TRBV28 to TRBJ1-3; 8 bases are shared with TRBD1. Germline V gives CDR1 MDHEN, CDR2 SYDVKM. This CDR3 spans 14 amino acids. Trimming at V came to 6 bases and at J to 8 bases, leaving 9 bases not matched to a gene. CDR3 in amino acids: CASRGQGASHTIYF. The CDR3 region has the DNA TGTGCCAGCAGGGGCCAGGGGGCGTCTCACACCATATATTTT.

Regarding this clone: The same CDR3 can be traced to other DNA sequences in this sample. The rearrangement links TRBV5-1 to TRBJ2-1; D perhaps matches TRBD1 (5 bases). This CDR3 contains 15 residues. V was trimmed by 0 bases and J by 2 bases, leaving 9 bases between them. CDR1 is SGHRS and CDR2 is YFSETQ in the germline V gene. This chain's CDR3 is CASSLGQGAYNEQFF. The CDR3 DNA reads TGCGCCAGCAGCTTGGGTCAGGGTGCCTACAATGAGCAGTTCTTC. Full variable domain (rest looked up from reference TRBV5-1 and TRBJ2-1): KAGVTQTPRYLIKTRGQQVTLSCSPISGHRSVSWYQQTPGQGLQFLFEYFSETQRNKGNFPGRFSGRQFSNSRSEMNVSTLELGDSALYLCASSLGQGAYNEQFFGPGTRLTVL.

This clone has just a few counts. V gene TRBV2 combines with J gene TRBJ1-1, with a possible D match to TRBD1 (5 bases). CDR1 and CDR2 (germline): SNHLY, FYNNEI. V was clipped by 5 bases and J by 0 bases, with 10 bases between them. The CDR3 consists of 14 residues. CDR3 region: CASSRQTVNTEAFF. CDR3 nucleotide sequence: TGTGCCAGCAGTCGACAGACCGTGAACACTGAAGCTTTCTTT.

The V and J genes are TRBV28 and TRBJ1-3; tentative D call: TRBD1 (6 bases). Germline CDR1 is MDHEN and CDR2 is SYDVKM. The V and J ends lost 8 bases and 4 bases respectively, with 21 bases between them. CDR3 length: 16 amino acids. DNA of the CDR3: TGTGCCAGCGAGCCCGTATTACAGGGAGAGGGAAACACCATATATTTT. Protein product: CASEPVLQGEGNTIYF.

This clone has just a few counts. The chain combines TRBV19 with TRBJ2-5; 13 nucleotides align to TRBD2. Trimming cost V 3 bases and J 2 bases; bases outside gene matches: 9. Germline-derived CDR1 and CDR2 are LNHDA and SQIVND (reference sequence). There are 18 residues in the CDR3. CDR3 bases: TGTGCCAGTAGTATCTCACTAGCGGGGGGGCCGTTACAAGAGACCCAGTACTTC. It is translated as CASSISLAGGPLQETQYF.

V gene TRBV6-5 combines with J gene TRBJ2-7, with 7 bases matching TRBD2. From germline, CDR1 is MNHEY and CDR2 SVGAGI. Trimming cost V 6 bases and J 4 bases; bases outside gene matches: 12. The CDR3 loop spans 15 amino acids. The CDR3 DNA is TGTGCCAGCAGCCCGCCGGGGGGTATGGCTTACGAGCAGTACTTC. This encodes CASSPPGGMAYEQYF.

This clone appeared once. The chain couples TRBV30 to TRBJ1-3; D perhaps matches TRBD1 (5 bases). V was pared by 0 bases and J by 0 bases, with 9 bases between. The CDR3 is made up of 15 amino acids. Germline loops: CDR1 GTSNPN, CDR2 SVGIG (reference sequence). CDR3: CAWSVSGNSGNTIYF. The DNA of the CDR3 is TGTGCCTGGAGTGTTTCAGGGAACTCTGGAAACACCATATATTTT.

The V gene is TRBV7-2, the J gene TRBJ1-1, with D uncertain. CDR3 length: 14 amino acids. The germline V gene has CDR1 SGHTA and CDR2 FQGNSA. Trimming removed 4 bases at V and 1 base at J, with 10 bases between. The CDR3 nucleotides read TGTGCCAGCAGCTCTCAGCGTGGGAACACTGAAGCTTTCTTT. Amino acid sequence: CASSSQRGNTEAFF.

The rearrangement uses TRBV19 and TRBJ2-3; 7 nucleotides agree with TRBD1. The CDR3 contains 15 residues. With V trimmed by 0 bases and J by 1 base, 1 base remained unmatched. Per germline, CDR1 LNHDA and CDR2 SQIVND (reference sequence). The chain's CDR3 is CASSIDQGGTDTQYF. The CDR3 DNA reads as TGTGCCAGTAGTATAGACCAGGGGGGCACAGATACGCAGTATTTT.

V usage is TRBV5-1 and J usage is TRBJ1-2; the match to TRBD1 covers 7 bases. V was pared by 0 bases and J by 4 bases, with 6 bases of the junction left unmatched. CDR3 length: 15 amino acids. Per germline, CDR1 SGHRS and CDR2 YFSETQ. CDR3 DNA: TGCGCCAGCAGCTTGGCCGGTCAGGGGGGCTATGGCTACACCTTC. Its translation: CASSLAGQGGYGYTF. Looking up the rest from reference TRBV5-1 and TRBJ1-2 gives the full variable domain: KAGVTQTPRYLIKTRGQQVTLSCSPISGHRSVSWYQQTPGQGLQFLFEYFSETQRNKGNFPGRFSGRQFSNSRSEMNVSTLELGDSALYLCASSLAGQGGYGYTFGSGTRLTVV.